This T cell receptor beta chain was identified in a study of T cells in localized non-small cell lung cancer. Study-wide results and limits: Appearances in adjacent lung were noted for a median 57 of the top 100 tumor clones.

Notes on this clone: The target antigen is unknown.

Using immunoSEQ multiplex PCR, the repertoire was profiled, and TCRdb retains in-frame clones only, with some absent. The sample includes some 25,000 clones, around 89% of them seen just once. The V gene's germline CDR1 is WSHSY and CDR2 SAAADI. The V gene end was trimmed by 2 bases and the J gene end by 5 bases; junction bases not matched to a gene: 3. This CDR3 is 14 amino acids long. V usage is TRBV10-2 and J usage is TRBJ2-1; 7 bases line up with TRBD1. This receptor was taken from a man between 40 and 75 years old with stage II lung adenocarcinoma. The specimen was PBMCs, collected before any cancer treatment. CDR3 protein: CASSEPGQNNEQFF. The CDR3 coding sequence is TGCGCCAGCAGTGAGCCGGGACAGAACAATGAGCAGTTCTTC.